Below are 14 T cell receptor beta chains sequenced from a single sample in a study of T cells after yellow fever vaccination. One entry per CDR3 protein, called by TCRdb with MiXCR from the 5' RACE reads. In the table there are about 260,000 distinct CDR3 sequences, about an eighth of which are singletons. This material consisted of CD4+ T cells sorted from PBMCs, taken 45 days after the yellow fever booster vaccination. The receptors were sampled from a man younger than 45 who received the YFV17D yellow fever vaccine.

The chain links TRBV12-5 to TRBJ2-3; D not resolved. From germline, CDR1 is LGHNT and CDR2 FRNRAP. Trimming cost V 0 bases and J 1 base, with 17 bases left between them. The CDR3 loop spans 18 amino acids. CDR3 bases: TGTGCTAGTGGTTTGGTCCCTAAGGGTGGCCTCGGCACAGATACGCAGTATTTT. Translating gives CASGLVPKGGLGTDTQYF.

The chain carries TRBV24-1 and TRBJ2-1; the D call may be TRBD1 or TRBD2 (5 bases each). The V and J ends lost 6 bases and 5 bases respectively, with 16 bases between them. CDR3 length equals 15 residues. CDR1 is KGHDR, CDR2 SFDVKD, per germline. CDR3 region: CATSSVGSRDNEQFF. CDR3 bases: TGTGCCACCAGTTCAGTGGGGAGCAGGGACAATGAGCAGTTCTTC.

This clonotype was observed a few times. The chain employs TRBV7-2 and TRBJ2-2; no reliable D call. The CDR3 extends over 13 amino acids. Germline CDR1 is SGHTA and CDR2 is FQGNSA. The germline V and J ends were trimmed by 5 bases and 7 bases, with 11 bases remaining between them. Here the CDR3 DNA reads TGTGCCAGCAGCCCTTCTAAGTTCGGGGAGCTGTTTTTT. This sequence encodes CASSPSKFGELFF.

This clonotype was counted a few times. This chain connects TRBV27 to TRBJ2-1; 12 nucleotides line up with TRBD2. Germline loops: CDR1 MNHEY, CDR2 SMNVEV (reference sequence). Trimming at V came to 3 bases and at J to 2 bases, leaving 14 bases not matched to a gene. The CDR3 contains 20 residues. This chain's CDR3 is CASSFRTGRLAGVPYNEQFF. The CDR3 DNA sequence: TGTGCCAGCAGTTTCAGGACAGGCCGACTAGCGGGAGTCCCCTACAATGAGCAGTTCTTC.

This clonotype was detected only a few times. This chain joins TRBV29-1 and TRBJ2-1; 8 positions match TRBD1. Trimming removed 2 bases from V and 7 bases from J; junction bases left unmatched: 1. The germline V gene encodes CDR1 SQVTM and CDR2 ANQGSEA. This CDR3 is built from 12 residues. Here the CDR3 reads CSVERTGNEQFF. In nucleotides, the CDR3 is TGCAGCGTTGAACGGACAGGGAATGAGCAGTTCTTC.

The J gene is TRBJ1-1, the V gene TRBV5-1; D gene unclear. Trimming removed 0 bases at V and 1 base at J, with 7 bases between. Germline V lookup: CDR1 SGHRS, CDR2 YFSETQ. The CDR3 runs 14 residues. CDR3 DNA sequence: TGCGCCAGCAGCTTGGACTCCTCGAACACTGAAGCTTTCTTT. Translated: CASSLDSSNTEAFF. Variable domain in full (rest from reference TRBV5-1 and TRBJ1-1): KAGVTQTPRYLIKTRGQQVTLSCSPISGHRSVSWYQQTPGQGLQFLFEYFSETQRNKGNFPGRFSGRQFSNSRSEMNVSTLELGDSALYLCASSLDSSNTEAFFGQGTRLTVV.

This clonotype turned up a few times. This sequence joins TRBV20-1 and TRBJ1-1; possibly TRBD1 for D (5 bases). Looked up from germline, CDR1 is DFQATT and CDR2 is SNEGSKA (reference sequence). The ends were cut back, 3 bases at V and 1 base at J, with 12 bases in the middle. This CDR3 is built from 14 residues. DNA of the CDR3: TGCAGTGCTAGTGGGGGAGCCTCGAACACTGAAGCTTTCTTT. It yields the protein CSASGGASNTEAFF.

This chain links TRBV15 with TRBJ1-5; 7 bases match TRBD1. Trimming cost V 4 bases and J 0 bases; bases outside gene matches: 9. CDR3 length: 17 amino acids. Germline assignment: CDR1 LNHNV and CDR2 YYDKDF (reference sequence). As DNA, the CDR3 is TGTGCCACCAGCAACCCCTCGACAGGGACTAGCAATCAGCCCCAGCATTTT. Amino acids: CATSNPSTGTSNQPQHF.

The rearrangement joins TRBV9 to TRBJ2-5; 7 bases are a match to TRBD1. The CDR3 runs to 15 residues. Germline CDR1 and CDR2: SGDLS and YYNGEE. V shed 2 bases, J shed 5 bases, and the junction held 9 bases outside the gene matches. CDR3 sequence: CASSVSGTASETQYF. CDR3 DNA: TGTGCCAGCAGCGTGTCCGGGACAGCTTCGGAGACCCAGTACTTC.

Here the CDR3 reads CATSDRREGGSSYNEQFF. CDR3 bases: TGTGCCACCAGTGACCGTAGGGAGGGAGGAAGCTCCTACAATGAGCAGTTCTTC. V usage is TRBV24-1 and J usage is TRBJ2-1; 7 bases map to TRBD2. CDR1 KGHDR and CDR2 SFDVKD come from the germline V gene. This CDR3 spans 18 amino acids. V dropped 4 bases and J dropped 0; count of bases not matched to a gene: 11.

The chain is built from TRBV20-1 and TRBJ1-5; tentative D call: TRBD1 (6 bases). This CDR3 is 13 amino acids long. Trimming pared 4 bases from V and 5 bases from J, leaving 12 bases between. Germline CDR1 is DFQATT and CDR2 is SNEGSKA (reference sequence). The CDR3 sequence is CSANQDSHQPQHF. CDR3 nucleotide sequence: TGCAGTGCTAACCAGGACAGCCATCAGCCCCAGCATTTT.

This clonotype has only a few counts. The chain has TRBV20-1 and TRBJ2-2, with TRBD1 matching over 9 bases. Looked up from germline, CDR1 is DFQATT and CDR2 is SNEGSKA (reference sequence). V gave up 4 bases and J gave up 4 bases; unmatched junction bases: 7. CDR3 length: 15 residues. Written as DNA, the CDR3 is TGCAGTGCTATGGCTGGGGACAGGGTCACCGGGGAGCTGTTTTTT. It codes for CSAMAGDRVTGELFF.

The chain uses TRBV12-3 or TRBV12-4 and TRBJ1-5; D uncertain. V was cut by 6 bases and J by 7 bases, with 10 bases left in between. This CDR3 has 12 amino acids. This CDR3 reads CASRPGRQPQHF. CDR3 nucleotide sequence: TGTGCCAGCAGGCCAGGCCGACAGCCCCAGCATTTT.

This clonotype was observed at least ten times. The CDR3 DNA follows: TGTGCCAGCAGCTCCCGACTAGTCACCTACAATGAGCAGTTCTTC. Its translation is CASSSRLVTYNEQFF. J is TRBJ2-1 and V is TRBV7-8, with D possibly being TRBD2 (6 bases). CDR3 length equals 15 residues. From germline, CDR1 is SGHVS and CDR2 FQNEAQ. Trimming pared 4 bases from V and 2 bases from J, leaving 12 bases between.